Sequencing of this TCR beta chain was carried out in a study of T cells in Graves' hyperthyroidism and ophthalmopathy. Study findings and constraints: In simple terms, a model built on 13 V-J features told ophthalmopathy apart from stable hyperthyroidism.

Researchers took RNA transcripts and amplified the TCR beta CDR3 regions from them. The TCR CDR3 was amplified in a first-round RT-PCR using the HTBI primer set. Each CDR3 protein gets one entry after TCRdb re-called the multiplex PCR reads with MiXCR. Here the sample spans over 450,000 distinct CDR3 sequences, around 15% being singletons. V shed 5 bases and J shed 3 bases, with 22 bases lying between them. The CDR3 is 17 residues long. Germline CDR1 and CDR2: LNHDA and SQIVND (reference sequence). This clonotype was recorded at least ten times. Its matching antigen is unknown. This sequence joins TRBV19 and TRBJ1-1; TRBD1 is a possible D gene (6 bases). The source of this sequence is a woman under 30 with Graves' hyperthyroidism. Specimen: blood. CDR3 region: CASSPRDKSNWYTEAFF. The CDR3, as DNA: TGTGCCAGTAGTCCCCGGGACAAATCCAACTGGTACACTGAAGCTTTCTTT. The full variable domain, completed using reference TRBV19 and TRBJ1-1, is DGGITQSPKYLFRKEGQNVTLSCEQNLNHDAMYWYRQDPGQGLRLIYYSQIVNDFQKGDIAEGYSVSREKKESFPLTVTSAQKNPTAFYLCASSPRDKSNWYTEAFFGQGTRLTVV.